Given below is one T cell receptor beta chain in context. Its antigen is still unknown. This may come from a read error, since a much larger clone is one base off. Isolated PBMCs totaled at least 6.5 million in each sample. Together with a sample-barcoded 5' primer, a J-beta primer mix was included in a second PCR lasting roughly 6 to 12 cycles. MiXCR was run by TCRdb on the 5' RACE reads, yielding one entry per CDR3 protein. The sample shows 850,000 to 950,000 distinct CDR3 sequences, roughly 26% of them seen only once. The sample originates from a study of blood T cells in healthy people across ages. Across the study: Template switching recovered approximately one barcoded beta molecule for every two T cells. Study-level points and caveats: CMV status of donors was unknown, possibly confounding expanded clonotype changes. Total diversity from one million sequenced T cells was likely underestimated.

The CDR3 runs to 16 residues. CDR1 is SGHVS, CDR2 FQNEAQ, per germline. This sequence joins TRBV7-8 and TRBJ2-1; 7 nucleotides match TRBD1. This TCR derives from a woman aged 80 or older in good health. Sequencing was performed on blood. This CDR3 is CTSSLAPGTVNNEQFF. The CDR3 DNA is TGTACCAGCAGCTTAGCCCCCGGGACAGTTAACAATGAGCAGTTCTTC. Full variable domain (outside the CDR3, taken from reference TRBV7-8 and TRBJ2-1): GAGVSQSPRYKVAKRGQDVALRCDPISGHVSLFWYQQALGQGPEFLTYFQNEAQLDKSGLPSDRFFAERPEGSVSTLKIQRTQQEDSAVYLCTSSLAPGTVNNEQFFGPGTRLTVL.